The 24 T cell receptor beta chains below all came from one sample that was sequenced in a study of Graves' ophthalmopathy and Graves' hyperthyroidism. For repertoire sequencing, the TCR beta CDR3 regions were amplified from RNA transcripts. The authors performed first-round RT-PCR with HTBI primers and then a second-round multiplex PCR. Each CDR3 protein gets one entry after TCRdb re-called the multiplex PCR reads with MiXCR. The sample includes 450,000 to 600,000 distinct CDR3 sequences, under 45% seen only once; the top ten take 4% to 5%. The specimen sequenced was peripheral blood or thyroid tissue (not recorded which). The receptor source for this set is an adult man with Graves' hyperthyroidism.

This clonotype was observed many times. This chain connects TRBV15 to TRBJ1-1, with D unresolved. The CDR3 has 13 amino acids. V was cut by 7 bases and J by 1 base, with 10 bases left in between. The germline CDR1 and CDR2 sequences are LNHNV and YYDKDF (reference sequence). The CDR3 spells CATTTGGNTEAFF. CDR3 in DNA: TGTGCCACCACCACGGGAGGGAACACTGAAGCTTTCTTT.

In its sample, this clonotype was seen many times. V usage is TRBV27 and J usage is TRBJ2-7, with 9 bases that match TRBD1. Per germline, CDR1 MNHEY and CDR2 SMNVEV (reference sequence). CDR3 length equals 14 residues. The V segment lost 6 bases and the J segment 2 bases; nucleotides outside the gene matches: 5. The CDR3 DNA is TGTGCCAGCAGCTTACGGGACAGGGCCTACGAGCAGTACTTC. Translation: CASSLRDRAYEQYF.

This clonotype appeared once. The J gene is TRBJ2-7, the V gene TRBV2; 7 bases agree with TRBD1. The J call may be incorrect, as the DNA end agrees better with TRBJ2-1. The CDR3 sequence is 11 residues long. Germline values: CDR1 SNHLY, CDR2 FYNNEI. The CDR3 here is CASSGQDEQFF. CDR3 nucleotides: TGTGCCAGCAGCGGACAGGATGAGCAGTTCTTC.

The chain uses TRBV29-1 and TRBJ2-5, with TRBD2 as a possible D gene (6 bases). The CDR3 runs 14 residues. Trimming removed 3 bases from V and 3 bases from J, with 14 bases in between. Germline CDR1 SQVTM, CDR2 ANQGSEA. The CDR3 DNA reads as TGCAGCGTTGATCTAGCGAATACCAAAGAGACCCAGTACTTC. Amino acid sequence: CSVDLANTKETQYF. The whole variable domain, remainder taken from reference TRBV29-1 and TRBJ2-5, is SAVISQKPSRDICQRGTSLTIQCQVDSQVTMMFWYRQQPGQSLTLIATANQGSEATYESGFVIDKFPISRPNLTFSTLTVSNMSPEDSSIYLCSVDLANTKETQYFGPGTRLLVL.

The chain couples TRBV5-4 to TRBJ2-7, with a possible D match to TRBD1 (6 bases). CDR3 length equals 14 residues. Trimming removed 0 bases at V and 2 bases at J, with 9 bases between. Germline V gene sequence: CDR1 SGHNT, CDR2 YYREEE (reference sequence). In DNA, the CDR3 is TGTGCCAGCAGCTTGGAACCAGGGGCCTACGAGCAGTACTTC. This translates into CASSLEPGAYEQYF.

The chain uses TRBV12-3 or TRBV12-4 and TRBJ1-5, with D possibly TRBD1 on 5 matching bases. The CDR3 has 14 amino acids. The V gene lost 3 bases and the J gene lost 7 bases, with 13 bases spanning the gap. The CDR3 sequence is CASSFSGSGQPQHF. Written as DNA, the CDR3 is TGTGCCAGCAGTTTCTCAGGGTCGGGACAGCCCCAGCATTTT.

The table lists this clonotype with many counts. The rearrangement uses TRBV10-2 and TRBJ1-4; possibly TRBD1 for D (5 bases). Germline V gene sequence: CDR1 WSHSY, CDR2 SAAADI. V was trimmed by 6 bases and J by 0 bases, leaving 11 bases between them. The CDR3 consists of 15 residues. CDR3 residues: CASSRWDSTNEKLFF. The CDR3 DNA is TGCGCCAGCAGCCGCTGGGACTCAACTAATGAAAAACTGTTTTTT.

The V and J genes are TRBV7-9 and TRBJ1-5; TRBD1 might be the D (5 bases). Germline V lookup: CDR1 SEHNR, CDR2 FQNEAQ (reference sequence). The V end was cut by 6 bases, the J end by 0 bases, with 24 bases between. This CDR3 comprises 19 residues. CDR3 DNA sequence: TGTGCCAGCAGTCAGGGACTACACCCTCCACGGGATAGCAATCAGCCCCAGCATTTT. Protein product: CASSQGLHPPRDSNQPQHF.

The CDR3 reads CASRTVPGLAAYEQYF. The CDR3 DNA sequence: TGTGCCAGCAGAACCGTCCCGGGACTAGCGGCCTACGAGCAGTACTTC. The V call is TRBV5-5, the J call TRBJ2-7, with 11 bases aligning to TRBD2. This CDR3 is 16 amino acids long. CDR1 SGHKS and CDR2 YYEKEE come from the germline V gene (reference sequence). The trim removed 5 bases at V and 2 bases at J, leaving 9 bases unmatched. The full variable domain, in which reference TRBV5-5 and TRBJ2-7 provide the parts outside the CDR3, is DAGVTQSPTHLIKTRGQQVTLRCSPISGHKSVSWYQQVLGQGPQFIFQYYEKEERGRGNFPDRFSARQFPNYSSELNVNALLLGDSALYLCASRTVPGLAAYEQYFGPGTRLTVT.

V usage is TRBV20-1 and J usage is TRBJ2-3, with 8 bases aligning to TRBD2. The length of the CDR3 is 15 residues. The V gene end was trimmed by 4 bases and the J gene end by 0 bases; junction bases not matched to a gene: 6. Germline V gene lookup returns CDR1 DFQATT and CDR2 SNEGSKA (reference sequence). The CDR3, as DNA: TGCAGTGCTACTAAAGCGGGAGCCAGCACAGATACGCAGTATTTT. The encoded protein is CSATKAGASTDTQYF.

On this clonotype itself: Since a much larger clone is just one base distant, this may be a read error. This rearrangement joins TRBV9 to TRBJ2-7; D is possibly TRBD1 (6 bases). The CDR3 is 16 amino acids. The V gene's germline CDR1 is SGDLS and CDR2 YYNGEE. The CDR3 DNA reads TGTGCCAGCAGCTTGTCCGGGACAAGGGTACCCTACGAGCAGCACTTC. It yields the protein CASSLSGTRVPYEQHF.

The chain links TRBV4-2 to TRBJ1-1, with 11 positions matching TRBD1. The CDR3 runs to 17 residues. Germline-derived CDR1 and CDR2 are LGHNA and YNFKEQ. With V trimmed by 1 base and J by 5 bases, 9 bases remained unmatched. CDR3: CASSQVGGQGAGTEAFF. CDR3 DNA sequence: TGTGCCAGCAGCCAAGTCGGAGGACAGGGGGCTGGGACTGAAGCTTTCTTT.

This clonotype was counted ten times or more. The chain recombines TRBV29-1 with TRBJ1-2, with 8 bases fitting TRBD1. The CDR3 totals 13 residues. In germline, CDR1 is SQVTM, CDR2 ANQGSEA. V shed 3 bases, J shed 7 bases, and the junction held 7 bases outside the gene matches. DNA for the CDR3: TGCAGCGTTGAGGCAGGGGGCACGCGTGGCTACACCTTC. Translated: CSVEAGGTRGYTF.

A few counts support this clonotype. The chain couples TRBV6-5 to TRBJ2-5, with TRBD2 matching over 10 bases. Trimming took 6 bases from V and 4 from J; bases not matched to a gene: 11. The CDR3 loop spans 16 amino acids. Germline V CDR1 and CDR2: MNHEY, SVGAGI. The DNA of the CDR3 is TGTGCCAGCAGCCCCGGACTAGCGGAGATTCGAGAGACCCAGTACTTC. This translates into CASSPGLAEIRETQYF.

The chain employs TRBV7-6 and TRBJ2-2, with D possibly matching TRBD2 (6 bases). Trimming left V 5 bases short and J 6 bases short, with 19 bases between. Germline V lookup: CDR1 SGHVS, CDR2 FNYEAQ. This CDR3 comprises 16 residues. The CDR3 DNA reads TGTGCCAGCAGCACCCACTCGGGGGAACCTCCCGGGGAGCTGTTTTTT. Its protein is CASSTHSGEPPGELFF. Drawing the rest from reference TRBV7-6 and TRBJ2-2, the complete variable domain is GAGVSQSPRYKVTKRGQDVALRCDPISGHVSLYWYRQALGQGPEFLTYFNYEAQQDKSGLPNDRFSAERPEGSISTLTIQRTEQRDSAMYRCASSTHSGEPPGELFFGEGSRLTVL.

This clonotype was found once. At one of its ends the junction is not consistent with the germline gene, which may arise from a read error. This sequence joins TRBV29-1 and TRBJ2-7; D possibly corresponds to TRBD2 (5 bases). Per germline, CDR1 SQVTM and CDR2 ANQGSEA. CDR3 length: 15 amino acids. The chain's CDR3 is CSVFFPSANTGELYF. Written as DNA, the CDR3 is TGCAGCGTTTTTTTTCCTTCCGCGAACACCGGGGAGCTGTACTTC.

The genes are TRBV10-3 and TRBJ1-1; TRBD1 matches at 9 bases. Germline CDR1 is ENHRY and CDR2 is SYGVKD. The length of the CDR3 is 15 residues. The V segment lost 2 bases and the J segment 6 bases; nucleotides outside the gene matches: 7. The CDR3 reads CAISEVGTGSAEAFF. The CDR3 DNA reads as TGTGCCATCAGTGAGGTGGGGACAGGGTCGGCTGAAGCTTTCTTT.

This clonotype was counted a single time. One junction end does not reproduce the germline sequence, and a read error may be involved. The gene calls are TRBV29-1 and TRBJ2-7; TRBD1 matches 11 bases. The CDR3 sequence is 10 residues long. Germline V gene sequence: CDR1 SQVTM, CDR2 ANQGSEA. CDR3 amino acids: CSALSGTGGF. The CDR3 DNA sequence: TGCAGCGCCCTGTCTGGGACAGGGGGGTTC.

This clonotype was recorded at least ten times. The J gene is TRBJ2-7, the V gene TRBV2, with 9 bases identical to TRBD2. V gave up 8 bases and J gave up 0 bases; unmatched junction bases: 5. CDR1 is SNHLY, CDR2 FYNNEI, per germline. The CDR3 is 14 amino acids. The CDR3 loop is CASGREGISYEQYF. In nucleotides, the CDR3 is TGTGCCAGCGGGCGGGAGGGGATCTCCTACGAGCAGTACTTC.

The V gene is TRBV7-9, the J gene TRBJ2-2; D possibly corresponds to TRBD1 (5 bases). Germline V lookup: CDR1 SEHNR, CDR2 FQNEAQ (reference sequence). The length of the CDR3 is 15 residues. Trimming took 6 bases from V and 6 from J, leaving 17 bases between them. Here the CDR3 reads CASSLSRVIAGELFF. CDR3 nucleotides: TGTGCCAGCAGTTTATCCAGGGTAATCGCCGGGGAGCTGTTTTTT.

Comments on this clonotype: Likely a read error: the CDR3 ends without its conserved phenylalanine or tryptophan. The V call is TRBV4-1, the J call TRBJ1-2, with D possibly TRBD1 on 6 matching bases. The CDR3 length is 14 residues. CDR1 is MGHRA and CDR2 is YSYEKL in the germline V gene. V gave up 4 bases and J gave up 1 base, with 10 bases separating them. The CDR3 here is CASSPGAGNYGYTL. The CDR3 DNA is TGCGCCAGCAGCCCGGGGGCCGGTAACTATGGCTACACCCTC.

The chain is built from TRBV7-9 and TRBJ2-7, with 12 positions matching TRBD2. V lost 3 bases and J lost 7; bases outside the gene matches: 10. Germline CDR1 and CDR2: SEHNR and FQNEAQ (reference sequence). The length of the CDR3 is 16 residues. CDR3 in DNA: TGTGCCAGCAGCTTTCCACTAGCGGGGGGCTACAATGAGCAGTACTTC. Encoded protein: CASSFPLAGGYNEQYF.

This rearrangement joins TRBV2 to TRBJ1-5; D gene unclear. The V and J ends lost 5 bases and 12 bases respectively, with 11 bases between them. The CDR3 is made up of 11 amino acids. CDR1 SNHLY and CDR2 FYNNEI come from the germline V gene. CDR3 region: CASSRHVLQHF. The CDR3 DNA reads TGTGCCAGCAGTAGACACGTTCTCCAGCATTTT.

The chain couples TRBV7-2 to TRBJ1-2, with TRBD1 matching 10 bases. The CDR3 contains 14 residues. CDR1 and CDR2 from the germline V gene are SGHTA and FQGNSA. The ends lost 4 bases at V and 12 bases at J; junction bases unmatched: 11. This chain's CDR3 is CASSSYGTGDDHTF. The CDR3 coding sequence is TGTGCCAGCAGCTCCTACGGGACAGGGGATGACCACACCTTC.